The entry below describes one TCR beta chain. Its antigen is currently unknown. Pooling covered second doses at about 4 or about 12 weeks. The entry originates in a study of T cell responses to AZD1222 COVID-19 vaccine. Study-level results: With two AZD1222 doses given, Spike-specific TCR breadth and depth both rose. Within unmutated variant regions lay the reported targets of nearly half of spike-specific TCRs. Baseline serology detected seropositivity in only 5 or 6 AZD1222 recipients.

TCRdb's copy holds only in-frame clones and misses some; the assay was immunoSEQ multiplex PCR. The sample carries 95,000 to 100,000 clones, around 87% recorded once. The sequencing used peripheral blood, collected 28 days after the second AZD1222 dose. The TCR sequence derives from an adult who received the AZD1222 COVID-19 vaccine.

The CDR3 region has the DNA TGTGCCAGCTCACCAGCCGGGACAGGGGAGTACAATGAGCAGTTCTTC. The encoded protein is CASSPAGTGEYNEQFF. The chain joins TRBV18 to TRBJ2-1; 10 bases fit TRBD1. Trimming cost V 2 bases and J 4 bases; bases outside gene matches: 5. The germline V gene has CDR1 KGHSH and CDR2 LQKENI. The CDR3 runs 16 residues.